This TCR beta chain comes out of a study of shared clonotypes between healthy human individuals. Study-level findings and limits: Memory subsets had estimated richness that was generally smaller than that of naive subsets. Despite large depth, sorted-subset datasets appeared incompletely sequenced.

Notes on this clone: Its antigen remains unidentified.

CDR1 is SGDLS and CDR2 is YYNGEE in the germline V gene. The CDR3 is 18 amino acids. V lost 0 bases to trimming and J lost 1 base; unmatched junction nucleotides: 6. In the original analysis: As immunoSEQ supplied junction-only sequences (without quality scores), filtering differed. The table came from immunoSEQ multiplex PCR; TCRdb's copy has only in-frame clones and leaves some out. That table supplies the V and J calls and clone size; D and trimming were determined from the DNA. The sample includes roughly 300,000 clones, over 75% of them seen just once. The sequence came from a man younger than 35 in good health. This chain connects TRBV9 to TRBJ2-1, with TRBD2 matching 11 bases. Sequences were obtained from memory CD8+ T cells sorted from blood. Subset of the sample: CD45RO+ cells pooled with CCR7-negative TemRA cells. The CDR3 loop is CASSVDTSGRVSYNEQFF. The CDR3 nucleotides are TGTGCCAGCAGCGTAGACACTAGCGGGAGAGTTTCCTACAATGAGCAGTTCTTC.